In its sample, the clone carrying this T cell receptor (beta chain) was seen many times. The sample comes from a study of neurological immune-mediated disorders. Germline values: CDR1 SGHDN, CDR2 FVKESK. Trimming removed 1 base at V and 5 bases at J, with 8 bases between. This CDR3 has 13 residues. TCRdb re-called the 5' RACE reads with MiXCR, one entry per CDR3 protein. Here the sample spans about 5,000 distinct CDR3 sequences, more than 20% being singletons. The clonotype was recovered from an older woman with HTLV-1-associated myelopathy (HAM/TSP). The chain recombines TRBV14 with TRBJ1-2; D unresolved. The sequencing input was CD8+ T cells from blood. CDR3 in DNA: TGTGCCAGCAGCCAAGTTACAGATTATGGCTACACCTTC. This codes for CASSQVTDYGYTF.